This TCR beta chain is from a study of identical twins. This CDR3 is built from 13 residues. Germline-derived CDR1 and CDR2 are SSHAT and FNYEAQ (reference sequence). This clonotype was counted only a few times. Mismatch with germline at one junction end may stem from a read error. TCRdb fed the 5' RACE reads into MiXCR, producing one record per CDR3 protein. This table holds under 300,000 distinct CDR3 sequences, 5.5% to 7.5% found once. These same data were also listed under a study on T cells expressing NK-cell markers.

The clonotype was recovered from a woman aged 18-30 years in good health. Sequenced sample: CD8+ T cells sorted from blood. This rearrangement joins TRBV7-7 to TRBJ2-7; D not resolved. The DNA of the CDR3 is TGTGCTAGCAGCTTAAGTTCGGCGGCCGAGCAGTACTTC. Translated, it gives CASSLSSAAEQYF.